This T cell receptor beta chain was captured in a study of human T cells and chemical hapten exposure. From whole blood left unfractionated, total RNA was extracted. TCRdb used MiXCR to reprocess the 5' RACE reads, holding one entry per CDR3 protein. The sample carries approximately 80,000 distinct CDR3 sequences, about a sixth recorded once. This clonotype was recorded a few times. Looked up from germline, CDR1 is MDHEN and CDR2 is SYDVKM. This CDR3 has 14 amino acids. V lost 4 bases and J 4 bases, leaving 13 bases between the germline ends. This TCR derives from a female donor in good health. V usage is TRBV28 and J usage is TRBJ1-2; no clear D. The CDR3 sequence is CASSWRGTGYGYTF. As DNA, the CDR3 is TGTGCCAGCAGTTGGCGGGGAACGGGCTATGGCTACACCTTC.